Below, one T cell receptor (beta chain) is given with its context. The antigen remains undetermined. The data stem from a study of cytomegalovirus exposure and HLA in healthy donors. The PCR made use of 60 Vbeta and 13 Jbeta primers. Profiled with immunoSEQ multiplex PCR; TCRdb holds only in-frame clones, not every one. The sample has 190,000 or so clones, about 79% seen once. Regarding the study as a whole: A prior analysis recorded that most TCR beta V segments were productive about 87% or about 30% of the time.

CDR1 and CDR2 from the germline V gene are SGHRS and YFSETQ. Trimming removed 5 bases at V and 3 bases at J, with 10 bases between. The CDR3 contains 13 residues. This TCR was sampled from a boy between 2 and 10 years old in good health and CMV-seronegative. The chain recombines TRBV5-1 with TRBJ2-3; perhaps TRBD1 as D (6 bases). Sequencing was carried out using PBMCs. CDR3: CASSEQGTDTQYF. The CDR3 DNA follows: TGCGCCAGCAGTGAACAGGGAACAGATACGCAGTATTTT.